The source of this T cell receptor beta chain is a study of regulatory T cells in long-lasting Graves disease. About the research overall: Over-5-year antithyroid drug use with positive TSH receptor antibodies defined persistent Graves' disease in the study.

Time point indicated: persistent/refractory GD, antithyroid drugs over 5 years with positive TRAb. From RNA extracted from PBMCs, the TCR library was made. Study-wide findings and caveats: Having few samples may have compromised the accuracy. Under persistent disease, TRBV28, TRBJ1-2 and TRBJ2-5 were used preferentially. Thyroid tissue was not sampled; only peripheral blood was.

Points on this clonotype: Its antigen remains unidentified. Compared with germline, one end of the junction differs, possibly owing to a read error.

The CDR3 length is 12 residues. In germline, CDR1 is SGHDN, CDR2 FVKESK. Arm-PCR of CDR3 regions and iRepertoire HTBI primers were used to build TCR beta libraries. TCRdb itself ran the multiplex PCR reads through MiXCR, one entry per CDR3 protein. The sample yields a few hundred thousand distinct CDR3 sequences, approximately 25% seen once. The sequencing used peripheral blood mononuclear cells (PBMCs), collected when the disease was refractory, from a patient treated with antithyroid drugs. The chain combines TRBV14 with TRBJ1-2; D uncertain. The source of this sequence is a woman between 40 and 50 years old with Graves disease. The CDR3 nucleotides read TGTGCCAGCAGCCGACGAATGTATGGCTGCACCTTC. Translated: CASSRRMYGCTF.